This T cell receptor beta chain was recovered during a study of T cells after yellow fever vaccination. At the level of the study: Low-cell-number fractions were prepared with SMART-Seq v4 Ultra Low Input. Study conclusions and caveats: Faster peaking, at day 5 versus 15, marked a secondary response that was weaker. Most primary-vaccination clones recurred post-booster (around 95% CD4, roughly 91% CD8).

Synthesis of TCR cDNA relied on 5'RACE template switching, which attached a universal primer site and UMIs. MiXCR, run by TCRdb on the 5' RACE reads, gives a single entry per CDR3 protein. The table has approximately 110,000 distinct CDR3 sequences, 6% to 8% seen once. The ends were cut back, 2 bases at V and 5 bases at J, with 5 bases in the middle. CDR3 length: 13 residues. From germline, CDR1 is KGHDR and CDR2 SFDVKD. This clonotype was observed at least ten times. Antigen specificity is unknown. The source of this sequence is a man between 18 and 29 years old who received the YFV17D yellow fever vaccine. The specimen comprised CD4+ T cells sorted from PBMCs, sampled approximately 11 days after the first yellow fever vaccination. The chain carries TRBV24-1 and TRBJ2-2; possibly TRBD2 for D (5 bases). DNA for the CDR3: TGTGCCACCAGTGATTGGGAGACCGGGGAGCTGTTTTTT. Translated: CATSDWETGELFF.